Included here is one T cell receptor beta chain sequence, with context. The target antigen is unknown. The data derive from a study of T cell responses to AZD1222 COVID-19 vaccine. Clones were sequenced by immunoSEQ multiplex PCR, and TCRdb holds only the in-frame ones, with some missing. The repertoire holds 160,000 or so clones, with roughly 92% as singletons. Study-wide results and limits: Across the whole spike, CD4 TCRs peaked at regions 160-218 and 743-854. Within unmutated variant regions lay the reported targets of nearly half of spike-specific TCRs. Donors, mostly white British, included more females; clonal diversity was possibly underestimated.

The CDR3 is 14 amino acids. The germline gives CDR1 LNHDA, CDR2 SQIVND (reference sequence). The V end was cut by 9 bases, the J end by 2 bases, with 13 bases between. The rearrangement joins TRBV19 to TRBJ2-2; maybe TRBD1 (5 bases). The TCR comes from an adult in good health. The sequenced sample was peripheral blood, obtained on day 0 of AZD1222 vaccination. The CDR3 sequence: CASSWTSNTGELFF. The CDR3 DNA is TGTGCCAGCTCCTGGACATCTAACACCGGGGAGCTGTTTTTT. The entire variable domain, with the rest obtained from reference TRBV19 and TRBJ2-2, is as follows: DGGITQSPKYLFRKEGQNVTLSCEQNLNHDAMYWYRQDPGQGLRLIYYSQIVNDFQKGDIAEGYSVSREKKESFPLTVTSAQKNPTAFYLCASSWTSNTGELFFGEGSRLTVL.